Following are 6 T cell receptor beta chains from one sample sequenced in a study of OX40 agonist ivuxolimab in advanced cancers. Clones were read by immunoSEQ multiplex PCR, and TCRdb kept only the in-frame ones, dropping some. The repertoire holds approximately 70,000 clones, with under 95% as singletons. The specimen was CD4+ or CD8+ T cells sorted from blood, collected in a trial of the OX40 agonist ivuxolimab. The receptor set was obtained from an adult with an advanced solid tumor such as melanoma, head and neck, liver or kidney cancer.

The V gene is TRBV6-6, the J gene TRBJ1-1; a possible D gene is TRBD1 (6 bases). V lost 7 bases and J 5 bases, leaving 17 bases between the germline ends. The length of the CDR3 is 14 residues. Germline-derived CDR1 and CDR2 are MNHNY and SVGAGI (reference sequence). In DNA form, the CDR3 reads TGTGCCAGCACCATTCCAGGGGAGGAAACTGAAGCTTTCTTT. It specifies CASTIPGEETEAFF.

J is TRBJ1-1 and V is TRBV27; 9 bases are a match to TRBD1. The germline CDR1 and CDR2 sequences are MNHEY and SMNVEV (reference sequence). CDR3 length: 17 amino acids. Trimming removed 5 bases from V and 5 bases from J; junction bases left unmatched: 15. CDR3 amino acids: CASSLPEKQGAITEAFF. Here the CDR3 DNA reads TGTGCCAGCAGTCTACCCGAGAAACAGGGGGCGATTACTGAAGCTTTCTTT.

The rearrangement links TRBV13 to TRBJ2-5, with D possibly being TRBD1 or TRBD2 (6 bases each). Trimming left V 0 bases short and J 5 bases short, with 13 bases between. Germline V gives CDR1 PRHDT, CDR2 FYEKMQ (reference sequence). The CDR3 has 15 residues. DNA for the CDR3: TGTGCCAGCAGCTTAGGCTCCGGGGGCTCTGAGACCCAGTACTTC. Its protein product is CASSLGSGGSETQYF.

The rearrangement links TRBV5-4 to TRBJ2-7; D unclear. CDR3 length equals 14 residues. Germline CDR1 and CDR2: SGHNT and YYREEE (reference sequence). Trimming cost V 4 bases and J 0 bases, with 11 bases left between them. CDR3 nucleotides: TGTGCCAGCAGCACCGGGCCTCTCTCCTACGAGCAGTACTTC. Protein: CASSTGPLSYEQYF.

V is TRBV4-1 and J is TRBJ1-1; maybe TRBD1 (5 bases). Per germline, CDR1 MGHRA and CDR2 YSYEKL. The CDR3 sequence is 17 residues long. Trimming took 0 bases from V and 1 from J, leaving 15 bases between them. The CDR3 DNA is TGCGCCAGCAGCCAAGATAGAATAAGGGGTTCGAACACTGAAGCTTTCTTT. Protein product: CASSQDRIRGSNTEAFF.

This clone was found a few times. This chain connects TRBV10-3 to TRBJ1-5, with TRBD1 matching 7 bases. With V trimmed by 8 bases and J by 10 bases, 8 bases remained unmatched. The CDR3 loop spans 12 amino acids. Germline V gene data show CDR1 as ENHRY and CDR2 as SYGVKD. The CDR3 spells CAIGDSDYPQHF. DNA of the CDR3: TGTGCCATCGGGGACAGCGACTACCCCCAGCATTTT.